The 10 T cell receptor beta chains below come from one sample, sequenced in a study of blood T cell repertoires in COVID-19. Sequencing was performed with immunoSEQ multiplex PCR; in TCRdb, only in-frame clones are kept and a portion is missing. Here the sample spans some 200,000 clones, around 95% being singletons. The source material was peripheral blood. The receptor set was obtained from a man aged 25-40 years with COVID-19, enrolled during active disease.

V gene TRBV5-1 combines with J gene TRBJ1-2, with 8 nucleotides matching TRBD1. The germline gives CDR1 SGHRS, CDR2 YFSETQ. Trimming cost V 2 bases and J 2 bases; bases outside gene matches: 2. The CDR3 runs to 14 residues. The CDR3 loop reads CASSLDRGNYGYTF. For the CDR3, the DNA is TGCGCCAGCAGCTTAGACAGGGGAAACTATGGCTACACCTTC.

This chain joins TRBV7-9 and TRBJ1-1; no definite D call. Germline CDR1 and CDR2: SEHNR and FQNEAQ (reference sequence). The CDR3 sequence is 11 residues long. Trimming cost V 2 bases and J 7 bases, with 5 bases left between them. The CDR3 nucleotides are TGTGCCAGCAGCTTAAGCTTTGAAGCTTTCTTT. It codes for CASSLSFEAFF.

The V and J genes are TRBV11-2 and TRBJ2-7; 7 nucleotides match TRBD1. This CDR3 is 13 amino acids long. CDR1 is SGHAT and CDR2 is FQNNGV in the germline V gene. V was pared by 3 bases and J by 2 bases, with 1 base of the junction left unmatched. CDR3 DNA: TGTGCCAGCAGCTTGACAGGGCCCTACGAGCAGTACTTC. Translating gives CASSLTGPYEQYF.

For the CDR3, the DNA is TGTGCCAGCAGCCCGGCTCAGGGCCCCTACGAGCAGTACTTC. Translated, it gives CASSPAQGPYEQYF. The chain joins TRBV5-4 to TRBJ2-7, with D possibly TRBD1 on 5 matching bases. V lost 4 bases, J lost 2 bases, and 13 bases lay in between. The germline CDR1 and CDR2 sequences are SGHNT and YYREEE (reference sequence). The CDR3 runs to 14 residues.

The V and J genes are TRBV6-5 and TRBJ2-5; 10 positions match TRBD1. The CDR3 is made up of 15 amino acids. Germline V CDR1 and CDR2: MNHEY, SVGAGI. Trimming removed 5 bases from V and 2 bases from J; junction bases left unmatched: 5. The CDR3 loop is CASSPGTGVQETQYF. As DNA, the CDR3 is TGTGCCAGCAGTCCCGGGACAGGGGTACAAGAGACCCAGTACTTC.

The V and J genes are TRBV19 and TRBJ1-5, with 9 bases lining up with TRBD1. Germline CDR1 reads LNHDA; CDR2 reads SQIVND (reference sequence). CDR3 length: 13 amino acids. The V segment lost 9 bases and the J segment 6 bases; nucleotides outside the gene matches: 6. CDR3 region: CASTSTGGQPQHF. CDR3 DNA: TGTGCCAGCACCTCGACAGGGGGTCAGCCCCAGCATTTT.

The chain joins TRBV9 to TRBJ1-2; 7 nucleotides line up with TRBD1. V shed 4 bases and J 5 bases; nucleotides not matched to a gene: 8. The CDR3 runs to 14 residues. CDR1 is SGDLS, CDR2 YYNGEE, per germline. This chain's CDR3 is CASSTQTGFYGYTF. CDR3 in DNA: TGTGCCAGCAGCACCCAGACAGGGTTTTATGGCTACACCTTC.

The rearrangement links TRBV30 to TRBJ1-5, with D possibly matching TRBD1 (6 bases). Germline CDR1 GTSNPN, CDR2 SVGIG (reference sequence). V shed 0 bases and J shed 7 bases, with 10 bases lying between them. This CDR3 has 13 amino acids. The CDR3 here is CAWSVKGGQPQHF. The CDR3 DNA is TGTGCCTGGAGTGTTAAGGGGGGGCAGCCCCAGCATTTT.

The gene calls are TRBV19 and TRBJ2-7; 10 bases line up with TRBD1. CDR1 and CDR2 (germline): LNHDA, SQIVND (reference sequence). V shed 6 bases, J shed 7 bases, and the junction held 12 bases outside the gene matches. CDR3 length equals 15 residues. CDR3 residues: CASRLRDRGLWEQYF. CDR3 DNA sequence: TGTGCCAGTAGACTCCGGGACAGGGGCCTCTGGGAGCAGTACTTC.

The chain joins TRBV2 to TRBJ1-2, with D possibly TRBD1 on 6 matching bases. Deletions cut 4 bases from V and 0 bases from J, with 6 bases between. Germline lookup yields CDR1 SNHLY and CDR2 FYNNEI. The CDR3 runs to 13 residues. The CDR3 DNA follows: TGTGCCAGCAGTGGACAGGCTAACTATGGCTACACCTTC. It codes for CASSGQANYGYTF.